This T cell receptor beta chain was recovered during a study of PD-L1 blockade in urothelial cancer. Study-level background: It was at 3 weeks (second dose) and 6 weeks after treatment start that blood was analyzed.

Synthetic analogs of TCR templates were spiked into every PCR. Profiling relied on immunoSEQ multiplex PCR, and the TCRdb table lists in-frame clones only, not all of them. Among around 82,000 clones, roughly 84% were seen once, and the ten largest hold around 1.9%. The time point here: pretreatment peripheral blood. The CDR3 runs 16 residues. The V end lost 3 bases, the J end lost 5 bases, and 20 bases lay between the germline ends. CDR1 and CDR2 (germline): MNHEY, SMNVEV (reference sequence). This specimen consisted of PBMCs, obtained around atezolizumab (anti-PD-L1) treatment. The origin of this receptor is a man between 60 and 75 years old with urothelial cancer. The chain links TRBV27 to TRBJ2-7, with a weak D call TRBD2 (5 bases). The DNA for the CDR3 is TGTGCCAGCAGTTTTAACGCTGTTGGGAGTCCTAACGAGCAGTACTTC. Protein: CASSFNAVGSPNEQYF.